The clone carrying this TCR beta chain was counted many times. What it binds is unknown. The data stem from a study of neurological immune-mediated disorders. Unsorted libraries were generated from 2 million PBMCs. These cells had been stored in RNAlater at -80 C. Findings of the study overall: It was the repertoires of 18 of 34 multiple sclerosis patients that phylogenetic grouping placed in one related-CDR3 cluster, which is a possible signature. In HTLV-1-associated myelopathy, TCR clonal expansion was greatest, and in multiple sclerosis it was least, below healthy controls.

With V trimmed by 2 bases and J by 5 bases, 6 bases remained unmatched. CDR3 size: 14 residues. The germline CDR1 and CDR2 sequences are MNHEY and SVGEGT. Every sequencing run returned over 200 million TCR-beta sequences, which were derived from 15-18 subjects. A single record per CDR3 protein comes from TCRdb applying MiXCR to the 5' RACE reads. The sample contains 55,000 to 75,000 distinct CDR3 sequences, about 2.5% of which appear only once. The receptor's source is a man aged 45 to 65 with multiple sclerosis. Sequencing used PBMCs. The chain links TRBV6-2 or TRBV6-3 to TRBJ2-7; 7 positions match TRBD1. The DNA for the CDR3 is TGTGCCAGCAGTTACGGGACAGAGTCGAACGAGCAGTACTTC. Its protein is CASSYGTESNEQYF.